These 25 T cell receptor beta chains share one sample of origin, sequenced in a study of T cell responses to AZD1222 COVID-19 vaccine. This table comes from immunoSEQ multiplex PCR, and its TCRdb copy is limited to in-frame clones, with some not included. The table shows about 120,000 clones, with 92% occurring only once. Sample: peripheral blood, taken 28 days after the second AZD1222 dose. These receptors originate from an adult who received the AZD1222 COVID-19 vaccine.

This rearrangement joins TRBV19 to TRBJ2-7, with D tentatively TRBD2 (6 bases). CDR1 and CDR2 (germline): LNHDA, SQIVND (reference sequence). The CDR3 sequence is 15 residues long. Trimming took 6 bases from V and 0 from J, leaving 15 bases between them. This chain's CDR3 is CASSWASESSYEQYF. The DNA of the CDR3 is TGTGCCAGTAGCTGGGCTAGCGAGAGCTCCTACGAGCAGTACTTC.

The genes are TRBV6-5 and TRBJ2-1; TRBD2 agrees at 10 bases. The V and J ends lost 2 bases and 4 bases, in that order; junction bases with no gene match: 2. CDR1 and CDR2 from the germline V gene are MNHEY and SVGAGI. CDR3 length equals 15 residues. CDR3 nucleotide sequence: TGTGCCAGCAGTTACGGACTAGCGGCTTACAATGAGCAGTTCTTC. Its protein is CASSYGLAAYNEQFF.

This chain's CDR3 is CASSILAGGPDEQFF. Written as DNA, the CDR3 is TGTGCCAGCAGCATACTAGCGGGAGGGCCGGATGAGCAGTTCTTC. The chain combines TRBV5-5 with TRBJ2-1; 13 bases agree with TRBD2. Germline trimming cut 4 bases from V and 8 bases from J; bases unmatched to any gene: 6. The germline V gene has CDR1 SGHKS and CDR2 YYEKEE (reference sequence). The CDR3 sequence is 15 residues long.

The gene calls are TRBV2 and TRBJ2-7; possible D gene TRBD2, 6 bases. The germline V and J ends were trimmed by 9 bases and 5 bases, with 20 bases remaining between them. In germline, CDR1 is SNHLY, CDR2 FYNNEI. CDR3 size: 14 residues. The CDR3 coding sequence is TGTGCCAGTAGTAAGGTGCGAGCTAGCGACGAGCAGTACTTC. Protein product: CASSKVRASDEQYF.

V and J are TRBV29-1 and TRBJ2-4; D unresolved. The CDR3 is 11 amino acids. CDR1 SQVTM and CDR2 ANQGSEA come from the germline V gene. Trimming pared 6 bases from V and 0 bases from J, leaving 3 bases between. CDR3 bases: TGCAGCGTCCTAGCCAAAAACATTCAGTACTTC. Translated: CSVLAKNIQYF.

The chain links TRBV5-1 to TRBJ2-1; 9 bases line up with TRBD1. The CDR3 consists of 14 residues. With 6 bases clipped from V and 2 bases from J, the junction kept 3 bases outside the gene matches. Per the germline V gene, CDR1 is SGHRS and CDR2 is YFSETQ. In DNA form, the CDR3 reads TGCGCCAGCAAGGACAGGGGCGCCTACAATGAGCAGTTCTTC. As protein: CASKDRGAYNEQFF.

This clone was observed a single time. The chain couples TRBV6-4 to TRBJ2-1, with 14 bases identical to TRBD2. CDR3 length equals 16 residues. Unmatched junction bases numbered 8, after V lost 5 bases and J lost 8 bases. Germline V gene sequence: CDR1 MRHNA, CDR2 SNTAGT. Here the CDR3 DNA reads TGTGCCAGCAGTCCGAGGGGGACTAGCGGGAGTTATGAGCAGTTCTTC. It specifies CASSPRGTSGSYEQFF.

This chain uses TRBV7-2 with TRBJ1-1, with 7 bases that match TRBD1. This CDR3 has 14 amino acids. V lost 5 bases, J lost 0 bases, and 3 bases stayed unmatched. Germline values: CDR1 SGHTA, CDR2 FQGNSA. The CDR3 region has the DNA TGTGCCAGCAGCAGGGGACAGCTGAACACTGAAGCTTTCTTT. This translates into CASSRGQLNTEAFF.

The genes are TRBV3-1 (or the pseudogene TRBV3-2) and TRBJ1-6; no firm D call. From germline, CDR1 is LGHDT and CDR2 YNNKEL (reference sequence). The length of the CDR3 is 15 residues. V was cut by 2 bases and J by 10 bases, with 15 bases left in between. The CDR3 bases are TGTGCCAGCAGCCAATTCGTGGGTTCTCCCTCACCCCTCCACTTT. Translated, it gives CASSQFVGSPSPLHF.

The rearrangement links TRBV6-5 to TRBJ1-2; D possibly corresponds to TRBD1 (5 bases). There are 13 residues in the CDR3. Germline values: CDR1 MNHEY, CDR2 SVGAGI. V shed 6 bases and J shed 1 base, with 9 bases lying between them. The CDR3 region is CASRFRVNYGYTF. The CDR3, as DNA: TGTGCCAGCAGGTTCAGGGTTAACTATGGCTACACCTTC.

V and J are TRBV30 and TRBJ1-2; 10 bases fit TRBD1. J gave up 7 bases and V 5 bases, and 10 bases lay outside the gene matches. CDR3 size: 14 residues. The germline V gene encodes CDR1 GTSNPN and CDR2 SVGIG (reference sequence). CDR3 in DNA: TGTGCCTGGGACAGGGGGCTGGGGGTAGGTGGCTACACCTTC. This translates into CAWDRGLGVGGYTF.

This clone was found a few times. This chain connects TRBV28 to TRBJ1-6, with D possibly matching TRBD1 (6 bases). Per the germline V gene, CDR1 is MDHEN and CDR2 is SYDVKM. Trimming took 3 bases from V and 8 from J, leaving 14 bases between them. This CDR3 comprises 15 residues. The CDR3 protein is CASSLPLGADSPLHF. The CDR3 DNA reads TGTGCCAGCAGTTTGCCTCTGGGGGCGGATTCACCCCTCCACTTT.

In DNA, the CDR3 is TGTGCCAGCACCCTAGGGGTCCGAGCGGGGAGGTGGGAAAATGGCTACACCTTC. Encoded protein: CASTLGVRAGRWENGYTF. The chain recombines TRBV13 with TRBJ1-2; maybe TRBD1 (5 bases). The CDR3 runs 18 residues. V lost 7 bases to trimming and J lost 6 bases, with 30 bases between them. Germline CDR1 and CDR2: PRHDT and FYEKMQ (reference sequence).

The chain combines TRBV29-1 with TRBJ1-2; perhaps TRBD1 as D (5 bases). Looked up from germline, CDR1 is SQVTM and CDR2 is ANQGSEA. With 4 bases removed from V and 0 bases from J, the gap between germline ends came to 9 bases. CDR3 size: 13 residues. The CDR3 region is CSVAEGTNYGYTF. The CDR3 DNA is TGCAGCGTTGCTGAGGGGACTAACTATGGCTACACCTTC.

The CDR3 sequence is CASSQLLNQPQHF. The CDR3 DNA reads as TGTGCCAGTAGTCAGCTGCTCAATCAGCCCCAGCATTTT. The rearrangement uses TRBV19 and TRBJ1-5; D ambiguous. The length of the CDR3 is 13 residues. Germline V gene sequence: CDR1 LNHDA, CDR2 SQIVND (reference sequence). V was pared by 5 bases and J by 3 bases, with 8 bases between.

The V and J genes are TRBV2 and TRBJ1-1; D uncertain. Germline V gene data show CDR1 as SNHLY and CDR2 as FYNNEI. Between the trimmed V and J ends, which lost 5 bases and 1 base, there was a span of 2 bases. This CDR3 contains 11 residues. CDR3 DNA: TGTGCCAGCAGTAGGAACACTGAAGCTTTCTTT. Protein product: CASSRNTEAFF.

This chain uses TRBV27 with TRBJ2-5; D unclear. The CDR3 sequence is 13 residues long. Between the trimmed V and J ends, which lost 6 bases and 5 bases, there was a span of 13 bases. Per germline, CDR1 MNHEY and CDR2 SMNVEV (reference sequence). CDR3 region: CASRMGSSETQYF. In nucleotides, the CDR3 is TGTGCCAGCAGGATGGGGTCCTCGGAGACCCAGTACTTC.

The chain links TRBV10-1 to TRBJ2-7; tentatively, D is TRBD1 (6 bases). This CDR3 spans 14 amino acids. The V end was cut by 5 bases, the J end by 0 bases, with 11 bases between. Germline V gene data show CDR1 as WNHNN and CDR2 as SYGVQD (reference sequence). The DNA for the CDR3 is TGCGCCAGCAGTAGTGGACAGAACTCCTACGAGCAGTACTTC. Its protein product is CASSSGQNSYEQYF.

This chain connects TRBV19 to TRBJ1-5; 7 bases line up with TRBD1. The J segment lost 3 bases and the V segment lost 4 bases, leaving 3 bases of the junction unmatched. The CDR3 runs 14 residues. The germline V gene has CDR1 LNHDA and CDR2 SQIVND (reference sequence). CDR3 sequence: CASSRGQPNQPQHF. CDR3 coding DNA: TGTGCCAGTAGTAGGGGACAGCCCAATCAGCCCCAGCATTTT.

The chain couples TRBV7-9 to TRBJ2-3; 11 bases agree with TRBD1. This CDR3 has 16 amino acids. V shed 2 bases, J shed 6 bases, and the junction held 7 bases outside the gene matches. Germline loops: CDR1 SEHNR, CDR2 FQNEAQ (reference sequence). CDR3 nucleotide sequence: TGTGCCAGCAGCTTATTTGGACAGGGGGCGGGTGATACGCAGTATTTT. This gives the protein CASSLFGQGAGDTQYF.

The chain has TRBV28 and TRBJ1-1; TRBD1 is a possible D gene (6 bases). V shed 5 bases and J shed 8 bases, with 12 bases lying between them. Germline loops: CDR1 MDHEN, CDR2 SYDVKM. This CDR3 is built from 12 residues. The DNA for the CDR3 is TGTGCCAGCAGTCAGGACAGTTTAGAAGCTTTCTTT. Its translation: CASSQDSLEAFF.

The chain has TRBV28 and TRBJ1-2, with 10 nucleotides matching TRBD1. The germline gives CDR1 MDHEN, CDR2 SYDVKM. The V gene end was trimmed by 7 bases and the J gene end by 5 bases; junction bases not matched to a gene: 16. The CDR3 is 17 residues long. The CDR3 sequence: CASTIPRGQGSPYGYTF. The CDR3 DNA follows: TGTGCCAGCACTATTCCGAGGGGACAGGGGTCCCCATATGGCTACACCTTC.

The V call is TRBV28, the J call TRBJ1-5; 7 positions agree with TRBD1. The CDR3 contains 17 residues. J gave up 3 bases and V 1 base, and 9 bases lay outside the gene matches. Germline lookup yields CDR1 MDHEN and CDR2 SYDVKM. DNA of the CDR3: TGTGCCAGCAGTTTATTTGGGGACAGACAACTCAATCAGCCCCAGCATTTT. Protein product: CASSLFGDRQLNQPQHF.

As DNA, the CDR3 is TGTGCCAGCAGCTTAGCGGGACAGGGCTTCGAAAAACTGTTTTTT. This codes for CASSLAGQGFEKLFF. The chain links TRBV7-8 to TRBJ1-4; 9 bases match TRBD1. Germline lookup yields CDR1 SGHVS and CDR2 FQNEAQ. The V and J ends lost 0 bases and 8 bases, in that order; junction bases with no gene match: 4. The CDR3 covers 15 residues. The complete variable domain, with remaining parts taken from reference TRBV7-8 and TRBJ1-4, reads GAGVSQSPRYKVAKRGQDVALRCDPISGHVSLFWYQQALGQGPEFLTYFQNEAQLDKSGLPSDRFFAERPEGSVSTLKIQRTQQEDSAVYLCASSLAGQGFEKLFFGSGTQLSVL.

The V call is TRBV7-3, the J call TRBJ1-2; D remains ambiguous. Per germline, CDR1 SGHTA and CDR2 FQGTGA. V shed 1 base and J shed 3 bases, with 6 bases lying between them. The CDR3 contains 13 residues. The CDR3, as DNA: TGTGCCAGCAGCTTAATGGGGTACTATGGCTACACCTTC. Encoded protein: CASSLMGYYGYTF. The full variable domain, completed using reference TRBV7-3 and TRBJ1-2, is GAGVSQTPSNKVTEKGKYVELRCDPISGHTALYWYRQSLGQGPEFLIYFQGTGAADDSGLPNDRFFAVRPEGSVSTLKIQRTERGDSAVYLCASSLMGYYGYTFGSGTRLTVV.